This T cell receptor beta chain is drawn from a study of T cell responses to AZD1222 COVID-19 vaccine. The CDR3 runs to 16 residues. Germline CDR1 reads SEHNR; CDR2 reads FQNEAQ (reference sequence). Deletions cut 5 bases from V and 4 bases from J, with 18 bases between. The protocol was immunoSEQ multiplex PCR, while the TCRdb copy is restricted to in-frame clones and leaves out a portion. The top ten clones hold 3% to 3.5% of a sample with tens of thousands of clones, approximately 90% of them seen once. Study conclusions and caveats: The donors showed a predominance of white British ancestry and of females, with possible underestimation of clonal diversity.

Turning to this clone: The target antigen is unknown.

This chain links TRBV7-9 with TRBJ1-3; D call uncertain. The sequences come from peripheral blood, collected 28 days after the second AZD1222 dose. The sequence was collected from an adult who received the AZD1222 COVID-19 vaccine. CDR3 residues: CASSRDLGVSGNTIYF. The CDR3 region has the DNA TGTGCCAGCAGCCGCGATCTAGGAGTCTCAGGAAACACCATATATTTT.